The 32 T cell receptor beta chains in this list originate from one sample, sequenced in a study of blood T cell repertoires in COVID-19. Profiling relied on immunoSEQ multiplex PCR, and the TCRdb table lists in-frame clones only, not all of them. Of 400,000 to 550,000 clones in the sample, roughly nine tenths are singletons; the top ten hold 1.5% to 2%. The specimen sequenced was PBMCs or T cells enriched from blood (not recorded which). The receptor source for this set is a woman between 18 and 29 years old with acute COVID-19.

V is TRBV19 and J is TRBJ2-1; 13 bases are a match to TRBD2. In germline, CDR1 is LNHDA, CDR2 SQIVND (reference sequence). V was pared by 0 bases and J by 8 bases, with 7 bases of the junction left unmatched. The CDR3 loop spans 17 amino acids. This CDR3 reads CASSIDRLAGGVYEQFF. The CDR3 DNA sequence: TGTGCCAGTAGTATAGACCGACTAGCGGGAGGCGTATATGAGCAGTTCTTC.

The chain links TRBV18 to TRBJ2-5; 7 positions match TRBD2. The V and J ends lost 5 bases and 3 bases, in that order; junction bases with no gene match: 3. The CDR3 is made up of 13 amino acids. Germline-derived CDR1 and CDR2 are KGHSH and LQKENI. CDR3 region: CASSATSEETQYF. CDR3 sequence (DNA): TGTGCCAGCTCAGCTACTAGCGAAGAGACCCAGTACTTC.

The rearrangement links TRBV2 to TRBJ2-7; 13 bases line up with TRBD2. The J segment lost 6 bases and the V segment lost 4 bases, leaving 6 bases of the junction unmatched. The germline gives CDR1 SNHLY, CDR2 FYNNEI. The CDR3 has 15 amino acids. The CDR3 bases are TGTGCCAGCAGTGCACTAGCGGGGGGGCCCATCGAGCAGTACTTC. It is translated as CASSALAGGPIEQYF.

This clone showed up just a few times. The V and J genes are TRBV10-1 and TRBJ2-1, with TRBD1 as a possible D gene (6 bases). V lost 5 bases and J 2 bases, leaving 28 bases between the germline ends. Germline values: CDR1 WNHNN, CDR2 SYGVQD (reference sequence). The CDR3 runs 20 residues. CDR3 residues: CASSPYQGQDLDYTYNEQFF. For the CDR3, the DNA is TGCGCCAGCAGTCCGTATCAGGGACAAGACCTCGACTACACCTACAATGAGCAGTTCTTC.

V is TRBV29-1 and J is TRBJ2-3; TRBD2 aligns across 7 bases. The CDR3 runs 13 residues. The ends lost 7 bases at V and 4 bases at J; junction bases unmatched: 8. Germline V gene lookup returns CDR1 SQVTM and CDR2 ANQGSEA. CDR3 in amino acids: CSADGGMADTQYF. The CDR3 DNA sequence: TGCAGCGCCGACGGGGGGATGGCAGATACGCAGTATTTT.

This rearrangement joins TRBV7-2 to TRBJ1-1; D remains ambiguous. Germline V gene data show CDR1 as SGHTA and CDR2 as FQGNSA. V shed 0 bases and J shed 5 bases, with 13 bases lying between them. The length of the CDR3 is 15 residues. The CDR3: CASSLANQIITEAFF. DNA for the CDR3: TGTGCCAGCAGCTTAGCGAACCAGATAATTACTGAAGCTTTCTTT.

This clone was counted between two and nine times. This chain uses TRBV6-1 with TRBJ1-1, with D perhaps TRBD1 (5 bases). V was clipped by 2 bases and J by 4 bases, with 8 bases between them. Germline V gives CDR1 MNHNS, CDR2 SASEGT. The CDR3 has 13 residues. This CDR3 reads CASSEIGGTEAFF. CDR3 sequence (DNA): TGTGCCAGCAGTGAAATCGGGGGCACTGAAGCTTTCTTT.

The chain joins TRBV7-9 to TRBJ2-7; 7 nucleotides line up with TRBD1. Germline V CDR1 and CDR2: SEHNR, FQNEAQ (reference sequence). V shed 5 bases, J shed 1 base, and the junction held 11 bases outside the gene matches. The CDR3 has 16 residues. CDR3 sequence reads: CASSAWTRDRSYEQYF. CDR3 bases: TGTGCCAGCAGCGCCTGGACTCGGGACAGATCCTACGAGCAGTACTTC.

V and J are TRBV15 and TRBJ1-1; possibly TRBD1 for D (6 bases). This CDR3 contains 15 residues. From germline, CDR1 is LNHNV and CDR2 YYDKDF (reference sequence). Trimming pared 2 bases from V and 1 base from J, leaving 11 bases between. The CDR3 DNA sequence: TGTGCCACCAGCAGAACAGGGTTCACGAACACTGAAGCTTTCTTT. This sequence encodes CATSRTGFTNTEAFF. The whole variable domain, remainder taken from reference TRBV15 and TRBJ1-1, is DAMVIQNPRYQVTQFGKPVTLSCSQTLNHNVMYWYQQKSSQAPKLLFHYYDKDFNNEADTPDNFQSRRPNTSFCFLDIRSPGLGDTAMYLCATSRTGFTNTEAFFGQGTRLTVV.

The J gene is TRBJ2-7, the V gene TRBV29-1, with D maybe TRBD2 (6 bases). CDR3 length: 11 residues. Germline CDR1 and CDR2: SQVTM and ANQGSEA. The V and J ends lost 4 bases and 4 bases respectively, with 8 bases between them. The CDR3 region has the DNA TGCAGCGTTGTGCGGGGATACGAGCAGTACTTC. Its translation is CSVVRGYEQYF.

This clone was seen a single time. This rearrangement joins TRBV24-1 to TRBJ2-7, with D possibly matching TRBD2 (5 bases). V was clipped by 8 bases and J by 2 bases, with 9 bases between them. The CDR3 extends over 12 amino acids. The germline CDR1 and CDR2 sequences are KGHDR and SFDVKD. The CDR3 nucleotides are TGTGCCACCACGGGGATTACCTACGAGCAGTACTTC. Translation gives CATTGITYEQYF.

This clone has only one observation. CDR3 region: CASSWKTVSQETQYF. CDR3 sequence (DNA): TGCGCCAGCAGCTGGAAAACAGTTTCTCAAGAGACCCAGTACTTC. The chain uses TRBV5-1 and TRBJ2-5; D is unclear. The ends were cut back, 3 bases at V and 2 bases at J, with 14 bases in the middle. CDR3 length: 15 residues. Germline CDR1 is SGHRS and CDR2 is YFSETQ.

The rearrangement links TRBV24-1 to TRBJ2-7; 7 positions agree with TRBD1. The V and J ends lost 4 bases and 4 bases, in that order; junction bases with no gene match: 3. Germline lookup yields CDR1 KGHDR and CDR2 SFDVKD. CDR3 length equals 13 residues. In DNA, the CDR3 is TGTGCCACCAGTGAAGACAGGGTATACGAGCAGTACTTC. It codes for CATSEDRVYEQYF.

This chain uses TRBV6-5 with TRBJ2-5, with D perhaps matching TRBD2 (5 bases). V was trimmed by 6 bases and J by 3 bases, leaving 11 bases between them. Germline CDR1 MNHEY, CDR2 SVGAGI. This CDR3 comprises 13 residues. CDR3 region: CASRPGLKETQYF. CDR3 nucleotides: TGTGCCAGCAGGCCTGGACTCAAAGAGACCCAGTACTTC.

The chain recombines TRBV27 with TRBJ1-5, with D possibly being TRBD1 (6 bases). The CDR3 is 15 residues long. Trimming removed 3 bases from V and 3 bases from J, with 12 bases in between. In germline, CDR1 is MNHEY, CDR2 SMNVEV (reference sequence). CDR3: CASSLRQGNNQPQHF. As DNA, the CDR3 is TGTGCCAGCAGTTTGAGGCAGGGGAACAATCAGCCCCAGCATTTT.

The V gene is TRBV19, the J gene TRBJ1-5, with D possibly matching TRBD1 (5 bases). The CDR3 sequence is 17 residues long. The V end lost 1 base, the J end lost 0 bases, and 13 bases lay between the germline ends. Germline V gene sequence: CDR1 LNHDA, CDR2 SQIVND (reference sequence). DNA of the CDR3: TGTGCCAGTAGTATAGCCCTGGGGGGGTATAGCAATCAGCCCCAGCATTTT. Protein sequence: CASSIALGGYSNQPQHF.

This rearrangement joins TRBV9 to TRBJ2-3, with TRBD2 matching over 7 bases. The CDR3 is 14 residues long. With V trimmed by 4 bases and J by 1 base, 3 bases remained unmatched. Germline values: CDR1 SGDLS, CDR2 YYNGEE. The CDR3 sequence is CASSPRGGTDTQYF. CDR3 sequence (DNA): TGTGCCAGCAGCCCCCGGGGGGGCACAGATACGCAGTATTTT. Variable domain in full (rest from reference TRBV9 and TRBJ2-3): DSGVTQTPKHLITATGQRVTLRCSPRSGDLSVYWYQQSLDQGLQFLIQYYNGEERAKGNILERFSAQQFPDLHSELNLSSLELGDSALYFCASSPRGGTDTQYFGPGTRLTVL.

In this sample, this clone turned up once. V is TRBV10-1 and J is TRBJ2-5; possible D gene TRBD1, 6 bases. Between the trimmed V and J ends, which lost 5 bases and 5 bases, there was a span of 12 bases. The CDR3 contains 13 residues. Looked up from germline, CDR1 is WNHNN and CDR2 is SYGVQD (reference sequence). Written as DNA, the CDR3 is TGCGCCAGCAGTAACAGGGTCGGCGAGACCCAGTACTTC. Its translation is CASSNRVGETQYF.

This chain connects TRBV28 to TRBJ1-5; 8 positions match TRBD1. Germline CDR1 MDHEN, CDR2 SYDVKM. After removal of 3 bases from V and 1 base from J, the junction contained 14 bases not matched to a gene. The CDR3 has 19 residues. The CDR3 here is CASSLLQGGVFGSNQPQHF. The DNA of the CDR3 is TGTGCCAGCAGTTTGCTACAGGGGGGAGTTTTTGGGAGCAATCAGCCCCAGCATTTT.

The chain combines TRBV28 with TRBJ2-7; D is perhaps TRBD2 (6 bases). This CDR3 has 12 amino acids. Per the germline V gene, CDR1 is MDHEN and CDR2 is SYDVKM. V lost 4 bases to trimming and J lost 3 bases, with 7 bases between them. Here the CDR3 reads CASSSGGYEQYF. The CDR3 coding sequence is TGTGCCAGCAGTTCCGGGGGCTACGAGCAGTACTTC. Complete variable domain (other parts from reference TRBV28 and TRBJ2-7): DVKVTQSSRYLVKRTGEKVFLECVQDMDHENMFWYRQDPGLGLRLIYFSYDVKMKEKGDIPEGYSVSREKKERFSLILESASTNQTSMYLCASSSGGYEQYFGPGTRLTVT.

V and J are TRBV19 and TRBJ2-1, with D maybe TRBD1 (6 bases). Trimming took 1 base from V and 5 from J, leaving 15 bases between them. Looked up from germline, CDR1 is LNHDA and CDR2 is SQIVND (reference sequence). The CDR3 extends over 16 amino acids. The CDR3 loop reads CASSIAWGLIDNEQFF. The CDR3 DNA reads as TGTGCCAGTAGTATAGCTTGGGGGCTTATTGACAATGAGCAGTTCTTC. Full variable domain (missing parts from reference TRBV19 and TRBJ2-1): DGGITQSPKYLFRKEGQNVTLSCEQNLNHDAMYWYRQDPGQGLRLIYYSQIVNDFQKGDIAEGYSVSREKKESFPLTVTSAQKNPTAFYLCASSIAWGLIDNEQFFGPGTRLTVL.

The rearrangement uses TRBV28 and TRBJ1-4; possibly TRBD1 for D (6 bases). Trimming removed 2 bases at V and 3 bases at J, with 19 bases between. The CDR3 is made up of 18 amino acids. Looked up from germline, CDR1 is MDHEN and CDR2 is SYDVKM. CDR3 region: CASSLRPSGGSANEKLFF. CDR3 sequence (DNA): TGTGCCAGCAGTTTAAGGCCCTCGGGGGGCTCAGCTAATGAAAAACTGTTTTTT. Variable domain in full (rest from reference TRBV28 and TRBJ1-4): DVKVTQSSRYLVKRTGEKVFLECVQDMDHENMFWYRQDPGLGLRLIYFSYDVKMKEKGDIPEGYSVSREKKERFSLILESASTNQTSMYLCASSLRPSGGSANEKLFFGSGTQLSVL.

The rearrangement joins TRBV6-5 to TRBJ2-2; 9 nucleotides line up with TRBD2. The CDR3 has 14 amino acids. V trimming: 7 bases; J trimming: 2 bases; junction bases outside the gene matches: 2. CDR1 and CDR2 (germline): MNHEY, SVGAGI. The CDR3 sequence is CASTSGTNTGELFF. CDR3 nucleotide sequence: TGTGCCAGCACTAGCGGGACAAACACCGGGGAGCTGTTTTTT.

The chain couples TRBV3-1 (or the pseudogene TRBV3-2) to TRBJ1-1; D remains unclear. The ends were cut back, 4 bases at V and 6 bases at J, with 15 bases in the middle. The CDR3 is 14 residues long. CDR1 is LGHDT, CDR2 YNNKEL, per germline (reference sequence). The CDR3 DNA reads as TGTGCCAGCAGCCTCACGGCGGGGTTACCTGAAGCTTTCTTT. This sequence encodes CASSLTAGLPEAFF.

This chain connects TRBV5-1 to TRBJ2-7; 8 bases map to TRBD1. CDR3 size: 14 residues. The junction had 5 bases not matched to a gene; V was cut back by 4 bases and J by 2 bases. From germline, CDR1 is SGHRS and CDR2 YFSETQ. CDR3 residues: CASSPDRATYEQYF. CDR3 sequence (DNA): TGCGCCAGCAGCCCGGACAGGGCTACCTACGAGCAGTACTTC.

The V call is TRBV30, the J call TRBJ2-7, with 8 bases that match TRBD2. This CDR3 has 13 residues. Germline V lookup: CDR1 GTSNPN, CDR2 SVGIG (reference sequence). J was trimmed by 7 bases and V by 0 bases; bases with no gene match: 5. CDR3 amino acids: CAWSVQVAGEQYF. The CDR3 bases are TGTGCCTGGAGTGTACAGGTAGCGGGAGAGCAGTACTTC.

This sequence joins TRBV30 and TRBJ2-3; 9 bases map to TRBD1. Looked up from germline, CDR1 is GTSNPN and CDR2 is SVGIG (reference sequence). The CDR3 has 14 amino acids. V was clipped by 0 bases and J by 4 bases; unmatched bases: 2. CDR3 in amino acids: CAWSVGTGPDTQYF. As DNA, the CDR3 is TGTGCCTGGAGTGTAGGGACAGGGCCAGATACGCAGTATTTT.

The chain combines TRBV4-2 with TRBJ2-2; possible D gene TRBD2, 5 bases. CDR3 length: 15 residues. V shed 0 bases and J shed 6 bases, with 11 bases lying between them. Germline CDR1 and CDR2: LGHNA and YNFKEQ. The CDR3 region has the DNA TGTGCCAGCAGCCAAGAAAGAGTGGAGGCCGGGGAGCTGTTTTTT. It translates to CASSQERVEAGELFF.

This chain uses TRBV29-1 with TRBJ2-2, with TRBD1 matching over 7 bases. Losses at the gene ends were 6 bases for V and 3 bases for J; bases not matched to a gene: 13. CDR1 SQVTM and CDR2 ANQGSEA come from the germline V gene. This CDR3 comprises 16 residues. The CDR3 coding sequence is TGCAGCGTCTCTACGCACAGGGGCAGAGACACCGGGGAGCTGTTTTTT. Residues: CSVSTHRGRDTGELFF.

The V and J genes are TRBV14 and TRBJ2-7; tentatively, D is TRBD2 (7 bases). The V end was cut by 0 bases, the J end by 4 bases, with 19 bases between. Germline V CDR1 and CDR2: SGHDN, FVKESK. The CDR3 consists of 17 residues. The CDR3 spells CASSQEGKAGQRYEQYF. As DNA, the CDR3 is TGTGCCAGCAGCCAAGAGGGAAAAGCGGGACAACGATACGAGCAGTACTTC.

The chain uses TRBV27 and TRBJ2-1; 12 bases fit TRBD2. The germline V gene encodes CDR1 MNHEY and CDR2 SMNVEV (reference sequence). V shed 5 bases and J 0 bases; nucleotides not matched to a gene: 8. The CDR3 consists of 18 residues. The CDR3 sequence is CASSPRTSGVRSYNEQFF. The CDR3 region has the DNA TGTGCCAGCAGTCCACGGACTAGCGGGGTCCGCTCCTACAATGAGCAGTTCTTC.

This sequence joins TRBV5-5 and TRBJ2-4, with D perhaps TRBD1 (7 bases). The V gene lost 4 bases and the J gene lost 10 bases, with 21 bases spanning the gap. Germline CDR1 and CDR2: SGHKS and YYEKEE (reference sequence). The CDR3 has 15 amino acids. The CDR3 DNA is TGTGCCAGCAGCCCGGAGGGACCAGGGGGAAGGATTCAGTACTTC. The encoded protein is CASSPEGPGGRIQYF.